This T cell receptor beta chain was captured in a study of spatial heterogeneity in lung cancer (dated by TCRdb to 2018 to 2020). At the level of the whole study: The donors were some 70 patients from the lung TRACERx cohort who had early-stage, untreated non-small cell lung cancer. Follow-up PBMC samples were sequenced whenever available, and the median time to follow-up was roughly two years after resection. Beta-chain transcripts were consistently detected in greater numbers than alpha-chain transcripts, which likely reflects a higher abundance of beta-chain transcripts. In the raw uncorrected reads, each unique combination of TCR and UMI appeared more than ten times on average. The study quantitatively compared TCR alpha and beta repertoires across multiple tumor regions, matched nontumor lung and blood in non-small cell lung cancer. Nonsynonymous mutation counts, determined by whole-exome sequencing of tumor tissue, were related to features of the TCR repertoire. At surgery, both alpha and beta chains were TCR-sequenced in 220 tumor regions, 63 to 65 matched nontumor lung samples and 56 PBMC samples.

The CDR3 measures 15 amino acids from cysteine to phenylalanine. Only CDR3 DNA remains: 45 bases, in frame from the first base. Clipping removes 0 bases from V and 5 bases from J, with 6 as the unmatched junction base count. CDR1 and CDR2, looked up from the germline V gene, are LGHNA and YSLEER. Overall study outcomes, separate from this receptor: Ubiquitous expanded tumor TCRs showed up in blood more often at tumor resection than at routine follow-up. Only 13 to 15 patients were included in comparisons of baseline and follow-up blood repertoires. Additional single-cell paired TCR alpha and beta sequencing was considered necessary to confirm, at a functional level, the hypothesis that regional TCRs recognize regional mutations.

Taken with the paper, the label for time point translates to: blood at routine non-recurrence follow-up after resection. Without any cell sorting, TCR sequencing was performed on whole RNA extracted either from tumor and nontumor lung tissue or from cryopreserved PBMC samples. Patients were selected for TCR sequencing only if sufficient RNA was available from at least two tumor regions. The library was obtained by 5' RACE. The sample was run on a NextSeq 500. In the TCR library protocol, a unique molecular identifier was attached to each TCR cDNA molecule so that PCR and sequencing errors could be corrected. The study's processing was this. Decombinator tools were used for TCR identification, UMI-based error correction and CDR3 extraction. Expanded TCRs were defined as those above a frequency of 2 per 1,000, corresponding to the top 1% of the tumor frequency distribution. Rényi diversity was computed with the R vegan package after subsampling each repertoire 100 times to 5,000 TCRs. CDR3 similarity networks were built from amino acid triplet string-kernel similarity, with CDR3s being connected when pairwise similarity was above 0.82. Starting from the raw public reads, TCRdb applied fastp trimming at Q25, assembled clones with MiXCR and retained in-frame beta chains. Rows are combined by CDR3 protein, so each entry shows the most common genes and DNA. Here the V and J calls rest on TCRdb's processing, not on the authors' analysis. For this sample the table gives about 120,000 distinct CDR3 sequences, of which more than 9% were detected only once. The top ten clones comprise approximately 15% of the sample.

For this clonotype: No antigen is known for it. Per-base qualities were not stored, and no clone one base away is much larger.

This chain joins TRBV4-3 to TRBJ1-1, with TRBD1 matching 7 junction bases. The TCR comes from a male donor with early-stage non-small cell lung cancer. The source was PBMCs, collected at follow-up. The CDR3 reads as follows: CASSQEAGGLTEAFF. The nucleotide sequence reads as follows: TGCGCCAGCAGCCAAGAAGCAGGGGGATTGACTGAAGCTTTCTTT.